The 23 T cell receptor beta chains presented below share a single source sample, sequenced in a study of Graves' ophthalmopathy and Graves' hyperthyroidism. As the template, RNA transcripts were used to amplify TCR beta CDR3 regions. Second-round multiplex PCR came after a first-round RT-PCR that employed HTBI primers. Using its own MiXCR run on the multiplex PCR reads, TCRdb lists one record per CDR3 protein. The sample consists of almost 750,000 distinct CDR3 sequences, approximately 40% of them appearing once. The sample was peripheral blood. The receptors derive from an adult man with Graves' ophthalmopathy.

The chain uses TRBV7-9 and TRBJ2-6; 7 bases match TRBD1. In germline, CDR1 is SEHNR, CDR2 FQNEAQ (reference sequence). The CDR3 covers 17 residues. V shed 6 bases, J shed 4 bases, and the junction held 12 bases outside the gene matches. The CDR3 here is CASSADRVACGANVLTF. The CDR3, as DNA: TGTGCCAGCAGTGCCGACAGGGTAGCGTGCGGGGCCAACGTCCTGACTTTC.

Points on this clonotype: Germline and junction disagree at one end, which may indicate a read error. This rearrangement joins TRBV19 to TRBJ2-6; D could derive from TRBD1 or TRBD2 (5 bases each). CDR1 LNHDA and CDR2 SQIVND come from the germline V gene (reference sequence). This CDR3 has 15 residues. The CDR3 nucleotides read TGTGCCAGTAGCCACGCCCGACGAGGGGCCGACGTCCTGACTTTC. Amino acids: CASSHARRGADVLTF. The full variable domain, rest sourced from reference TRBV19 and TRBJ2-6, is DGGITQSPKYLFRKEGQNVTLSCEQNLNHDAMYWYRQDPGQGLRLIYYSQIVNDFQKGDIAEGYSVSREKKESFPLTVTSAQKNPTAFYLCASSHARRGADVLTFGAGSRLTVL.

This clonotype was detected only a few times. CDR3 nucleotides: TGTGCCAGCAGCCCTTCTAGCGCCCAGGGGGCCAACGTCCTGACTTTC. Amino acid sequence: CASSPSSAQGANVLTF. The chain joins TRBV7-9 to TRBJ2-6, with D tentatively TRBD2 (6 bases). Trimming left V 5 bases short and J 4 bases short, with 15 bases between. Germline V gives CDR1 SEHNR, CDR2 FQNEAQ (reference sequence). There are 16 residues in the CDR3.

This clonotype has more than one count but fewer than ten. V and J are TRBV19 and TRBJ1-5; D possibly corresponds to TRBD1 (6 bases). CDR1 is LNHDA, CDR2 SQIVND, per germline (reference sequence). Trimming removed 4 bases from V and 2 bases from J, with 15 bases in between. The CDR3 runs to 16 residues. CDR3: CASSSEGGRRNQPQHF. CDR3 DNA sequence: TGTGCCAGTAGTAGTGAGGGGGGCCGTCGCAATCAGCCCCAGCATTTT.

With respect to this clonotype: The junction does not match germline at one end; this may be a read error. The V gene is TRBV15, the J gene TRBJ2-5; 8 bases fit TRBD2. The CDR3 contains 15 residues. Germline V gene data show CDR1 as LNHNV and CDR2 as YYDKDF (reference sequence). CDR3 coding DNA: TGTGCCACCAGCAGAGATGGCGGGGGGTCGGAGGCCCAATACTTC. Translated: CATSRDGGGSEAQYF.

The chain has TRBV7-9 and TRBJ2-7; 12 nucleotides match TRBD1. With V trimmed by 9 bases and J by 0 bases, 9 bases remained unmatched. The CDR3 has 16 residues. The germline gives CDR1 SEHNR, CDR2 FQNEAQ (reference sequence). CDR3 sequence reads: CASSLGQGANSYEQYF. The CDR3 nucleotides are TGTGCCAGTAGTCTGGGACAGGGGGCGAACTCCTACGAGCAGTACTTC.

This chain joins TRBV11-1 and TRBJ2-5, with 11 bases matching TRBD2. Trimming removed 5 bases from V and 5 bases from J; junction bases left unmatched: 13. Germline lookup yields CDR1 SGHAT and CDR2 FQDESV (reference sequence). The CDR3 has 17 amino acids. The DNA of the CDR3 is TGTGCCAGCAGCCAAGATTGGTCTAGCGGGAGGAGTGAGACCCAGTACTTC. It codes for CASSQDWSSGRSETQYF.

The V and J genes are TRBV20-1 and TRBJ1-2, with D perhaps matching TRBD1 (6 bases). CDR1 is DFQATT, CDR2 SNEGSKA, per germline (reference sequence). The CDR3 sequence is 13 residues long. V was clipped by 6 bases and J by 8 bases, with 19 bases between them. The CDR3 reads CSAQNPKTGGYTF. The CDR3, as DNA: TGCAGTGCACAGAATCCAAAAACAGGGGGCTACACCTTC.

This clonotype has a count of ten or more. The chain recombines TRBV20-1 with TRBJ1-2, with D hard to call. This CDR3 region has 12 residues. V lost 4 bases and J lost 3, with 9 bases in between. Per germline, CDR1 DFQATT and CDR2 SNEGSKA (reference sequence). The CDR3, as DNA: TGCAGTGCTACGCGACGAGACTATGGCTACACCTTC. The encoded protein is CSATRRDYGYTF.

The chain joins TRBV10-3 to TRBJ2-7; TRBD1 agrees at 12 bases. The CDR3 consists of 17 residues. V lost 0 bases to trimming and J lost 7 bases; unmatched junction nucleotides: 10. The germline V gene encodes CDR1 ENHRY and CDR2 SYGVKD. CDR3 nucleotide sequence: TGTGCCATCAGTGAGTCTGGACCGGGACAGGGGGCACGAGAGCAGTACTTC. Protein: CAISESGPGQGAREQYF.

This clonotype has ten or more counts. The chain links TRBV2 to TRBJ2-5; D not certain. The ends were cut back, 2 bases at V and 4 bases at J, with 5 bases in the middle. The CDR3 covers 12 residues. Germline V gene sequence: CDR1 SNHLY, CDR2 FYNNEI. Here the CDR3 DNA reads TGTGCCAGCAGTGAACTGAGAGAGACCCAGTACTTC. Its protein is CASSELRETQYF.

Details on this clonotype: The missing conserved phenylalanine or tryptophan at the end of this CDR3 makes a read error likely. No DNA is shown, since the ends of the CDR3 on it are uncertain; the CDR3 is the one TCRdb lists. The rearrangement uses TRBV10-3 and TRBJ2-2. The germline CDR1 and CDR2 sequences are ENHRY and SYGVKD. The CDR3 is 14 residues long, ends included. CDR3: CAISGHTNTGELYL.

The chain joins TRBV12-3 or TRBV12-4 to TRBJ2-7; a weak D match, TRBD1 (6 bases). CDR3 size: 15 residues. Trimming shortened V by 8 bases and J by 4 bases, and 21 bases separated the two germline ends. The chain's CDR3 is CASGLRTGKGYEQYF. The CDR3 region has the DNA TGTGCCAGCGGCCTAAGAACAGGGAAAGGTTACGAGCAGTACTTC.

The chain carries TRBV7-9 and TRBJ2-5; 12 bases agree with TRBD1. Germline loops: CDR1 SEHNR, CDR2 FQNEAQ (reference sequence). The trim removed 0 bases at V and 6 bases at J, leaving 5 bases unmatched. The CDR3 is made up of 16 amino acids. For the CDR3, the DNA is TGTGCCAGCAGCTTAGCCGGGACAGGGGGCGCGAAGACCCAGTACTTC. This codes for CASSLAGTGGAKTQYF.

The rearrangement joins TRBV2 to TRBJ1-2; D is possibly TRBD1 (5 bases). This CDR3 has 15 amino acids. CDR1 SNHLY and CDR2 FYNNEI come from the germline V gene. The V gene lost 5 bases and the J gene lost 4 bases, with 17 bases spanning the gap. This CDR3 is CASSSGTTAGYGYTF. The CDR3 bases are TGTGCCAGCAGTTCCGGGACTACTGCTGGCTATGGCTACACCTTC.

V and J are TRBV7-9 and TRBJ2-2; D may be TRBD1 (5 bases). This CDR3 is 13 amino acids long. Germline CDR1 reads SEHNR; CDR2 reads FQNEAQ (reference sequence). V lost 8 bases to trimming and J lost 7 bases, with 14 bases between them. CDR3 DNA: TGTGCCAGCGCCGTGGGGCCGGACGGGGAGCTGTTTTTT. Encoded protein: CASAVGPDGELFF.

This clonotype was counted only a few times. The J gene is TRBJ1-3, the V gene TRBV29-1; the D gene is possibly TRBD1 (6 bases). Per the germline V gene, CDR1 is SQVTM and CDR2 is ANQGSEA. The length of the CDR3 is 15 residues. With 2 bases removed from V and 8 bases from J, the gap between germline ends came to 19 bases. The CDR3 here is CSVEPGRGYGYTIYF. CDR3 DNA sequence: TGCAGCGTTGAACCGGGCAGGGGATATGGCTACACCATATATTTT.

This clonotype has more than one count but fewer than ten. The gene calls are TRBV7-9 and TRBJ2-7; 7 bases agree with TRBD2. Looked up from germline, CDR1 is SEHNR and CDR2 is FQNEAQ (reference sequence). CDR3 length equals 15 residues. V trimming: 5 bases; J trimming: 4 bases; junction bases outside the gene matches: 11. CDR3 amino acids: CASSLGLAAGYEQYF. The CDR3 coding sequence is TGTGCCAGCAGCCTCGGCCTAGCGGCAGGGTACGAGCAGTACTTC. Together with reference TRBV7-9 and TRBJ2-7, the CDR3 gives the full variable domain: DTGVSQNPRHKITKRGQNVTFRCDPISEHNRLYWYRQTLGQGPEFLTYFQNEAQLEKSRLLSDRFSAERPKGSFSTLEIQRTEQGDSAMYLCASSLGLAAGYEQYFGPGTRLTVT.

V usage is TRBV2 and J usage is TRBJ1-6, with a possible D match to TRBD1 (6 bases). CDR1 and CDR2 from the germline V gene are SNHLY and FYNNEI. V shed 7 bases and J shed 9 bases, with 19 bases lying between them. CDR3 length: 15 amino acids. CDR3 sequence reads: CASTQGRGTGSPLHF. DNA of the CDR3: TGTGCCAGCACCCAAGGCAGGGGTACAGGTTCACCCCTCCACTTT.

The table lists this clonotype with a few counts. The gene calls are TRBV12-3 or TRBV12-4 and TRBJ2-5; possibly TRBD1 or TRBD2 for D (5 bases each). This CDR3 is built from 15 residues. Trimming pared 6 bases from V and 5 bases from J, leaving 19 bases between. For the CDR3, the DNA is TGTGCCAGCAGCTCCTCGGGGCCTCGAATTGAGACCCAGTACTTC. Translating it yields CASSSSGPRIETQYF.

V and J are TRBV12-3 or TRBV12-4 and TRBJ1-2, with D perhaps TRBD1 (6 bases). Trimming took 6 bases from V and 1 from J, leaving 12 bases between them. This CDR3 has 14 amino acids. CDR3 protein: CASRSQGFNYGYTF. CDR3 sequence (DNA): TGTGCCAGCAGGTCACAGGGATTTAACTATGGCTACACCTTC.

Notes on this clonotype: A much larger clone lies a single base off, so this may be a read error. The rearrangement links TRBV7-9 to TRBJ1-4; no definite D call. CDR1 is SEHNR and CDR2 is FQNEAQ in the germline V gene (reference sequence). The CDR3 has 15 amino acids. In DNA form, the CDR3 reads TGTGCCAGCAGCCGAGGGCCAAGGGATAATGAAAAACTGATTTTT. As protein: CASSRGPRDNEKLIF.

Worth noting for this clonotype: One end of the junction fails to match germline, which may point to a read error. V gene TRBV2 combines with J gene TRBJ1-1; D is perhaps TRBD1 (5 bases). Germline CDR1 reads SNHLY; CDR2 reads FYNNEI. This CDR3 is built from 14 residues. The CDR3 sequence: CASRHGTPNTEALF. The CDR3 nucleotides read TGTGCCAGCAGACATGGGACTCCGAACACTGAAGCTCTCTTT. Supplemented by reference TRBV2 and TRBJ1-1, the full variable domain reads EPEVTQTPSHQVTQMGQEVILRCVPISNHLYFYWYRQILGQKVEFLVSFYNNEISEKSEIFDDQFSVERPDGSNFTLKIRSTKLEDSAMYFCASRHGTPNTEALFGQGTRLTVV.